This T cell receptor beta chain emerged from a study of blood T cell repertoires in COVID-19. Study-level information: T cells, B-cell-depleted T cells, or PBMCs provided the cDNA or gDNA that served as material.

Sequencing was performed with immunoSEQ multiplex PCR; in TCRdb, only in-frame clones are kept and a portion is missing. The profile shows 250,000 to 300,000 clones, 70% to 90% of them singletons. After removal of 2 bases from V and 5 bases from J, the junction contained 12 bases not matched to a gene. CDR1 is MDHEN, CDR2 SYDVKM, per germline. The CDR3 has 16 residues. V and J are TRBV28 and TRBJ2-7; 7 bases match TRBD2. The sequence derives from a man in his forties or fifties with active or convalescent COVID-19. The sample was peripheral blood. CDR3 protein: CASSLSGAASGNEQYF. The CDR3 DNA sequence: TGTGCCAGCAGTTTAAGCGGGGCCGCGAGCGGCAACGAGCAGTACTTC.